The clone carrying this T cell receptor (beta chain) was detected only a few times. This sample also contains other DNA sequences that code for the same CDR3. Germline trimming cut 0 bases from V and 2 bases from J; bases unmatched to any gene: 1. CDR1 LGHNA and CDR2 YNFKEQ come from the germline V gene. The CDR3 has 14 residues. Researchers ran the PCR with 60 Vbeta and 13 Jbeta primers. Data came from immunoSEQ multiplex PCR; TCRdb stores just in-frame clones and leaves some out. The sample includes 150,000 or so clones, 80% of them seen just once. This record belongs to a study of cytomegalovirus exposure and HLA in healthy donors.

The sequenced sample was PBMCs. The J gene is TRBJ2-7, the V gene TRBV4-2, with 7 nucleotides matching TRBD2. The receptor comes from a middle-aged man in good health and CMV-seronegative. CDR3 nucleotides: TGTGCCAGCAGCCAAGATCTAGCGGCCTACGAGCAGTACTTC. Its translation: CASSQDLAAYEQYF.